The following is a TCR beta chain sequence with its context. Antigen specificity is unknown. This entry comes from a study of cytomegalovirus exposure and HLA in healthy donors. Overall study findings and caveats: In a later analysis, at a false discovery rate of 0.05, 17,000 or so TCR beta sequences matched HLA alleles.

The length of the CDR3 is 11 residues. The V gene lost 6 bases and the J gene lost 4 bases, with 8 bases spanning the gap. From germline, CDR1 is SGHRS and CDR2 YFSETQ. The primer mix had 60 Vbeta and 13 Jbeta primers. Generated by immunoSEQ multiplex PCR, the TCRdb table keeps only in-frame clones and is missing some. This sample has about 120,000 clones, with approximately 66% found just once. The TCR comes from a woman in her thirties or forties in good health and CMV-seropositive. This chain links TRBV5-1 with TRBJ2-7; a weak D match, TRBD1 (5 bases). Specimen: PBMCs. The CDR3: CASKGEYEQYF. As DNA, the CDR3 is TGCGCCAGCAAAGGGGAATACGAGCAGTACTTC.